Below, 31 T cell receptor beta chains from the same sample are listed, as sequenced in a study of shared clonotypes between healthy human individuals (dated by TCRdb to about 2020). Receptors were amplified or captured by the immunoSEQ multiplex PCR assay. Held by TCRdb, this immuneACCESS table contains in-frame sequences only and omits some clones. Under half of the omission traces to an unresolved V gene where checked; the cause of the rest is unknown. The sample includes around 2,000,000 clones, with 85% to 95% observed a single time. The ten largest clones represent 0.13% of the sample. Material: naive CD4+ T cells sorted from blood. This specimen's cell subset or site label, per the study, means: CD45RA+ positively selected. These receptors were obtained from a man in his late teens or twenties in good health.

The rearrangement joins TRBV5-1 to TRBJ2-4; D is unresolved. This CDR3 has 13 amino acids. With 0 bases removed from V and 8 bases from J, the gap between germline ends came to 9 bases. The germline CDR1 and CDR2 sequences are SGHRS and YFSETQ. CDR3 sequence (DNA): TGCGCCAGCAGCTTGGCGGGTCTGGACATTCAGTACTTC. It is translated as CASSLAGLDIQYF.

With regard to this clone: The same CDR3 arises from other DNA sequences in this sample as well. The V gene is TRBV6-5, the J gene TRBJ1-5; tentatively, D is TRBD1 (6 bases). Trimming shortened V by 6 bases and J by 6 bases, and 12 bases separated the two germline ends. This CDR3 comprises 13 residues. Germline CDR1 MNHEY, CDR2 SVGAGI. The CDR3 here is CASSRGGGQPQHF. In nucleotides, the CDR3 is TGTGCCAGCAGCCGAGGGGGGGGTCAGCCCCAGCATTTT.

The V gene is TRBV5-1, the J gene TRBJ2-7, with D hard to call. The V end was cut by 4 bases, the J end by 3 bases, with 8 bases between. This CDR3 comprises 12 residues. Germline V CDR1 and CDR2: SGHRS, YFSETQ. The CDR3 loop reads CASSDQDYEQYF. As DNA, the CDR3 is TGCGCCAGCAGCGATCAGGACTACGAGCAGTACTTC. Full variable domain (rest looked up from reference TRBV5-1 and TRBJ2-7): KAGVTQTPRYLIKTRGQQVTLSCSPISGHRSVSWYQQTPGQGLQFLFEYFSETQRNKGNFPGRFSGRQFSNSRSEMNVSTLELGDSALYLCASSDQDYEQYFGPGTRLTVT.

The chain links TRBV6-1 to TRBJ2-7; 10 positions match TRBD2. The J segment lost 6 bases and the V segment lost 2 bases, leaving 7 bases of the junction unmatched. In germline, CDR1 is MNHNS, CDR2 SASEGT. The CDR3 extends over 15 amino acids. The chain's CDR3 is CASSEPSSGSAEQYF. CDR3 nucleotide sequence: TGTGCCAGCAGTGAACCGTCTAGCGGGAGTGCCGAGCAGTACTTC.

Concerning this clone: The sample holds other DNA sequences that translate to the same CDR3. V is TRBV15 and J is TRBJ2-5; perhaps TRBD2 as D (6 bases). CDR3 length: 13 residues. V lost 3 bases to trimming and J lost 2 bases, with 7 bases between them. The V gene's germline CDR1 is LNHNV and CDR2 YYDKDF (reference sequence). The chain's CDR3 is CATSRGLQETQYF. CDR3 DNA sequence: TGTGCCACCAGCAGGGGACTTCAAGAGACCCAGTACTTC.

This clone came up a few times. CDR3 sequence: CASSSGRNQPQHF. The CDR3 DNA reads as TGTGCCAGCAGTTCGGGGCGCAATCAGCCCCAGCATTTT. The J gene is TRBJ1-5, the V gene TRBV6-6; TRBD1 is a possible D gene (5 bases). The CDR3 is 13 residues long. Looked up from germline, CDR1 is MNHNY and CDR2 is SVGAGI (reference sequence). V lost 4 bases to trimming and J lost 2 bases, with 6 bases between them.

The V and J genes are TRBV5-1 and TRBJ2-5, with D unresolved. Germline lookup yields CDR1 SGHRS and CDR2 YFSETQ. The CDR3 consists of 15 residues. Trimming cost V 4 bases and J 3 bases, with 16 bases left between them. The DNA for the CDR3 is TGCGCCAGCAGCCGACTGGGCTACTTGGAAGAGACCCAGTACTTC. It codes for CASSRLGYLEETQYF.

V usage is TRBV6-5 and J usage is TRBJ2-5; D is possibly TRBD1 (5 bases). TRBJ2-7 explains the end of the DNA better; the J call may be wrong. Germline V gene data show CDR1 as MNHEY and CDR2 as SVGAGI. The CDR3 runs 14 residues. The CDR3 protein is CASSYLGHTYEQYF. The CDR3 nucleotides are TGTGCCAGCAGTTACTTAGGACATACCTACGAGCAGTACTTC.

This clone was seen a handful of times. The rearrangement joins TRBV6-5 to TRBJ2-5, with 7 nucleotides matching TRBD2. The CDR3 is 11 residues long. J gave up 5 bases and V 7 bases, and 1 base lay outside the gene matches. The germline V gene has CDR1 MNHEY and CDR2 SVGAGI. CDR3 region: CASTGGETQYF. Written as DNA, the CDR3 is TGTGCCAGCACCGGGGGGGAGACCCAGTACTTC.

The V call is TRBV7-8, the J call TRBJ1-2, with D unclear. V dropped 2 bases and J dropped 4 bases, with 8 bases sitting between them. This CDR3 region has 13 residues. The germline V gene has CDR1 SGHVS and CDR2 FQNEAQ. The CDR3 loop is CASSLPFSYGYTF. The CDR3, as DNA: TGTGCCAGCAGCTTACCCTTTAGCTATGGCTACACCTTC.

The J gene is TRBJ2-5, the V gene TRBV9; D perhaps matches TRBD2 (5 bases). CDR3 size: 15 residues. Germline CDR1 and CDR2: SGDLS and YYNGEE. Trimming shortened V by 4 bases and J by 4 bases, and 17 bases separated the two germline ends. The CDR3 loop is CASSPAVTGGETQYF. CDR3 nucleotide sequence: TGTGCCAGCAGCCCCGCCGTCACCGGAGGAGAGACCCAGTACTTC. Variable domain in full (rest from reference TRBV9 and TRBJ2-5): DSGVTQTPKHLITATGQRVTLRCSPRSGDLSVYWYQQSLDQGLQFLIQYYNGEERAKGNILERFSAQQFPDLHSELNLSSLELGDSALYFCASSPAVTGGETQYFGPGTRLLVL.

Notes on this clone: The same CDR3 arises from other DNA sequences in this sample as well. The chain employs TRBV7-2 and TRBJ2-3; 7 bases match TRBD2. CDR1 is SGHTA and CDR2 is FQGNSA in the germline V gene. J gave up 3 bases and V 1 base, and 1 base lay outside the gene matches. The CDR3 has 14 residues. CDR3: CASSLGAGTDTQYF. The DNA for the CDR3 is TGTGCCAGCAGCTTAGGAGCGGGAACAGATACGCAGTATTTT.

The genes are TRBV5-4 and TRBJ2-3; 11 nucleotides agree with TRBD2. Trimming at V came to 3 bases and at J to 4 bases, leaving 4 bases not matched to a gene. The length of the CDR3 is 15 residues. Looked up from germline, CDR1 is SGHNT and CDR2 is YYREEE (reference sequence). CDR3 protein: CASSYWTSGSDTQYF. Written as DNA, the CDR3 is TGTGCCAGCAGCTACTGGACTAGCGGGTCAGATACGCAGTATTTT.

CDR3: CASSIHTGRTYSGANVLTF. The CDR3 bases are TGTGCCAGTAGTATCCATACGGGACGGACTTACTCTGGGGCCAACGTCCTGACTTTC. The chain carries TRBV19 and TRBJ2-6; D might be TRBD1 or TRBD2, each matching 5 bases. The CDR3 has 19 amino acids. Trimming cost V 3 bases and J 0 bases, with 18 bases left between them. Germline loops: CDR1 LNHDA, CDR2 SQIVND (reference sequence).

Notes on this clone: This sequence may be a read error, since a much larger clone differs from it by one base. The V call is TRBV25-1, the J call TRBJ2-6; D uncertain. This CDR3 has 14 amino acids. The germline gives CDR1 MGHDK, CDR2 SYGVNS. V was shortened by 8 bases and J by 2 bases, with 10 bases between the two germline ends. As DNA, the CDR3 is TGTGCCAGCGTTGACACCCCTGGGGCCAACGTCCTGACTTTC. It yields the protein CASVDTPGANVLTF.

The genes are TRBV7-9 and TRBJ2-2; tentative D call: TRBD1 (6 bases). CDR3 length: 15 amino acids. Trimming took 2 bases from V and 5 from J, leaving 12 bases between them. The V gene's germline CDR1 is SEHNR and CDR2 FQNEAQ (reference sequence). CDR3 amino acids: CASSLLRGGTGELFF. CDR3 in DNA: TGTGCCAGCAGCTTACTCAGGGGTGGAACCGGGGAGCTGTTTTTT.

The chain employs TRBV30 and TRBJ1-2, with a weak D call TRBD1 (6 bases). V lost 3 bases and J 2 bases, leaving 10 bases between the germline ends. The CDR3 sequence is 13 residues long. CDR1 GTSNPN and CDR2 SVGIG come from the germline V gene (reference sequence). The CDR3 region is CAWSQDRNYGYTF. The CDR3 bases are TGTGCCTGGAGCCAGGACAGAAACTATGGCTACACCTTC. The variable domain in full, with the rest retrieved from reference TRBV30 and TRBJ1-2, is SQTIHQWPATLVQPVGSPLSLECTVEGTSNPNLYWYRQAAGRGLQLLFYSVGIGQISSEVPQNLSASRPQDRQFILSSKKLLLSDSGFYLCAWSQDRNYGYTFGSGTRLTVV.

This clone came up once. The rearrangement joins TRBV9 to TRBJ2-3; 11 bases align to TRBD2. The CDR3 extends over 16 amino acids. Losses at the gene ends were 0 bases for V and 4 bases for J; bases not matched to a gene: 4. Per the germline V gene, CDR1 is SGDLS and CDR2 is YYNGEE. CDR3 in DNA: TGTGCCAGCAGCGTAGGGGTTAGCGGGAGGGCAGATACGCAGTATTTT. Encoded protein: CASSVGVSGRADTQYF.

Comment on this clone: This CDR3 is also generated by other DNA sequences in the sample. The chain links TRBV18 to TRBJ2-2; TRBD1 matches 7 bases. The ends lost 2 bases at V and 0 bases at J; junction bases unmatched: 0. There are 15 residues in the CDR3. Germline CDR1 reads KGHSH; CDR2 reads LQKENI. The chain's CDR3 is CASSPGTANTGELFF. In nucleotides, the CDR3 is TGTGCCAGCTCACCAGGGACAGCGAACACCGGGGAGCTGTTTTTT.

The chain carries TRBV30 and TRBJ2-7, with TRBD2 as a possible D gene (5 bases). V dropped 0 bases and J dropped 6 bases, with 15 bases sitting between them. CDR1 is GTSNPN and CDR2 is SVGIG in the germline V gene (reference sequence). This CDR3 spans 14 amino acids. In DNA, the CDR3 is TGTGCCTGGAGTGTACATGGGAGTCGGGGCGAGCAGTACTTC. As protein: CAWSVHGSRGEQYF.

The chain couples TRBV4-1 to TRBJ2-3; 7 bases are shared with TRBD1. CDR1 and CDR2 from the germline V gene are MGHRA and YSYEKL. This CDR3 contains 16 residues. J was trimmed by 0 bases and V by 3 bases; bases with no gene match: 6. The CDR3 DNA reads as TGCGCCAGCAGCCACGACCGGGACAGAAGCACAGATACGCAGTATTTT. It specifies CASSHDRDRSTDTQYF.

The chain has TRBV7-9 and TRBJ2-1; 10 bases are shared with TRBD2. Trimming cost V 6 bases and J 6 bases; bases outside gene matches: 5. The CDR3 has 14 amino acids. Germline CDR1 is SEHNR and CDR2 is FQNEAQ (reference sequence). This CDR3 is CASSEREGRNEQFF. CDR3 coding DNA: TGTGCCAGCAGTGAGCGGGAGGGCCGCAATGAGCAGTTCTTC.

V gene TRBV5-6 combines with J gene TRBJ2-2, with D unclear. CDR1 is SGHDT, CDR2 YYEEEE, per germline. This CDR3 spans 15 amino acids. V dropped 3 bases and J dropped 1 base, with 10 bases sitting between them. The CDR3, as DNA: TGTGCCAGCAGCTATTTACCGGGGAACACCGGGGAGCTGTTTTTT. Translated, it gives CASSYLPGNTGELFF. Full variable domain (rest looked up from reference TRBV5-6 and TRBJ2-2): DAGVTQSPTHLIKTRGQQVTLRCSPKSGHDTVSWYQQALGQGPQFIFQYYEEEERQRGNFPDRFSGHQFPNYSSELNVNALLLGDSALYLCASSYLPGNTGELFFGEGSRLTVL.

This clone was counted a single time. The CDR3 sequence is CASSLGSGVYGYTF. CDR3 bases: TGTGCCAGCAGCTTGGGTTCAGGGGTCTATGGCTACACCTTC. This chain connects TRBV5-4 to TRBJ1-2, with D perhaps TRBD1 (6 bases). There are 14 residues in the CDR3. Germline lookup yields CDR1 SGHNT and CDR2 YYREEE (reference sequence). Trimming left V 0 bases short and J 4 bases short, with 10 bases between.

The CDR3 nucleotides read TGTGCCTGGAGTGGGGACAGGGCGGGCACTGAAGCTTTCTTT. Residues: CAWSGDRAGTEAFF. V usage is TRBV30 and J usage is TRBJ1-1; 9 bases match TRBD1. The trim removed 1 base at V and 4 bases at J, leaving 4 bases unmatched. This CDR3 region has 14 residues. Germline CDR1 GTSNPN, CDR2 SVGIG (reference sequence).

The chain couples TRBV6-1 to TRBJ1-5, with 7 nucleotides matching TRBD1. CDR1 and CDR2 from the germline V gene are MNHNS and SASEGT. The CDR3 runs 14 residues. V was pared by 5 bases and J by 3 bases, with 4 bases of the junction left unmatched. The CDR3 bases are TGTGCCAGCAGTTGGGGACAGTTCAATCAGCCCCAGCATTTT. This encodes CASSWGQFNQPQHF.

The chain employs TRBV28 and TRBJ1-3; D is perhaps TRBD1 (6 bases). V lost 2 bases and J 0 bases, leaving 11 bases between the germline ends. Germline CDR1 MDHEN, CDR2 SYDVKM. This CDR3 is built from 16 residues. CDR3 sequence reads: CASSLLQGLSGNTIYF. The CDR3 DNA reads as TGTGCCAGCAGTTTACTCCAGGGGCTCTCTGGAAACACCATATATTTT.

For this clone: It may be a read error: a sequence one base away is much more abundant. Distinct nucleotide sequences in the sample also encode this CDR3. CDR3 region: CASSTNTEAFF. The CDR3 DNA reads TGTGCCAGCAGTACGAACACTGAAGCTTTCTTT. The rearrangement uses TRBV28 and TRBJ1-1; no definite D call. Germline CDR1 and CDR2: MDHEN and SYDVKM. This CDR3 has 11 residues. V was cut by 5 bases and J by 1 base, with 2 bases left in between.

The J gene is TRBJ2-7, the V gene TRBV29-1; D may correspond to TRBD1 or TRBD2 (5 bases each). The CDR3 consists of 11 residues. Trimming took off 6 bases at V and 5 bases at J, with 11 bases between the two ends. In germline, CDR1 is SQVTM, CDR2 ANQGSEA. This chain's CDR3 is CSVAGTDEQYF. The CDR3, as DNA: TGCAGCGTAGCCGGGACGGACGAGCAGTACTTC.

The chain recombines TRBV7-2 with TRBJ2-7; 7 bases are a match to TRBD1. The CDR3 loop spans 14 amino acids. V was pared by 3 bases and J by 4 bases, with 6 bases of the junction left unmatched. Germline values: CDR1 SGHTA, CDR2 FQGNSA. This CDR3 is CASSFETGLYEQYF. CDR3 nucleotide sequence: TGTGCCAGCAGCTTCGAGACAGGGTTATACGAGCAGTACTTC.

The rearrangement joins TRBV5-4 to TRBJ1-2; D is uncertain. V shed 0 bases and J shed 8 bases, with 11 bases lying between them. Germline V gene data show CDR1 as SGHNT and CDR2 as YYREEE (reference sequence). The CDR3 is made up of 13 amino acids. The CDR3 nucleotides read TGTGCCAGCAGCTTGGCGGCAGGTCAAGGCTACACCTTC. Encoded protein: CASSLAAGQGYTF.